This passage covers 31 T cell receptor beta chains from one sample sequenced in a study of CD8 T cells in Susac syndrome. Random hexamers were used to reverse transcribe an amount of about 0.5 to 1 ug RNA. TCRdb processed the immunoSEQ multiplex PCR reads anew with MiXCR; each CDR3 protein has one entry. Of roughly 140,000 distinct CDR3 sequences in the sample, approximately 95% were seen once. Sequenced material: CD8+ T cells from PBMCs. The source is a human donor in good health.

V is TRBV15 and J is TRBJ2-3; D is possibly TRBD1 or TRBD2 (5 bases each). CDR1 LNHNV and CDR2 YYDKDF come from the germline V gene (reference sequence). CDR3 length: 17 amino acids. Trimming pared 5 bases from V and 2 bases from J, leaving 20 bases between. DNA for the CDR3: TGTGCCACCAGCGGCGGGTTGGGACGGAAGAACACAGATACGCAGTATTTT. Protein sequence: CATSGGLGRKNTDTQYF.

This rearrangement joins TRBV28 to TRBJ2-7; TRBD1 matches 8 bases. This CDR3 region has 15 residues. The V segment lost 5 bases and the J segment 4 bases; nucleotides outside the gene matches: 10. Germline V gives CDR1 MDHEN, CDR2 SYDVKM. The CDR3 protein is CASSIVWTGRYEQYF. DNA for the CDR3: TGTGCCAGCAGTATTGTTTGGACAGGGCGTTACGAGCAGTACTTC.

V gene TRBV7-3 combines with J gene TRBJ2-1; D uncertain. This CDR3 contains 16 residues. Germline CDR1 and CDR2: SGHTA and FQGTGA. The germline V and J ends were trimmed by 6 bases and 6 bases, with 21 bases remaining between them. The CDR3 here is CASSSDPSALGNEQFF. The CDR3 DNA reads TGTGCCAGCAGTTCCGATCCCTCGGCCCTAGGCAATGAGCAGTTCTTC.

CDR3 bases: TGTGCCAGCAGTTTCGCCAGGGGCTACGAGCAGTACTTC. Translating it yields CASSFARGYEQYF. The genes are TRBV27 and TRBJ2-7, with D possibly TRBD1 on 6 matching bases. Between the trimmed V and J ends, which lost 3 bases and 3 bases, there was a span of 9 bases. CDR1 and CDR2 from the germline V gene are MNHEY and SMNVEV (reference sequence). The CDR3 runs to 13 residues.

J is TRBJ1-4 and V is TRBV23-1; D is unclear. TRBV23-1 is annotated as an ORF whose role is uncertain. The CDR3 is 13 amino acids. With 11 bases removed from V and 0 bases from J, the gap between germline ends came to 10 bases. In nucleotides, the CDR3 is TGCGCCGGACTCGCAGCAACTAATGAAAAACTGTTTTTT. Amino acid sequence: CAGLAATNEKLFF.

The chain links TRBV19 to TRBJ1-2, with D uncertain. Germline V CDR1 and CDR2: LNHDA, SQIVND (reference sequence). The CDR3 covers 13 residues. Trimming left V 6 bases short and J 5 bases short, with 13 bases between. The CDR3 spells CASSPRSGYGYTF. The CDR3 DNA follows: TGTGCCAGTAGCCCTCGCTCGGGGTATGGCTACACCTTC.

This clonotype has just one count. The rearrangement joins TRBV6-5 to TRBJ2-2; TRBD1 matches at 7 bases. This CDR3 comprises 14 residues. V lost 8 bases to trimming and J lost 7 bases; unmatched junction nucleotides: 10. The germline CDR1 and CDR2 sequences are MNHEY and SVGAGI. This chain's CDR3 is CASRPTGYVGELFF. The CDR3 DNA reads TGTGCCAGCCGCCCGACAGGGTACGTCGGGGAGCTGTTTTTT.

This chain links TRBV29-1 with TRBJ2-1; D not certain. CDR3 length equals 11 residues. V was cut by 7 bases and J by 8 bases, with 12 bases left in between. Germline V gene sequence: CDR1 SQVTM, CDR2 ANQGSEA. The CDR3 here is CSAAHFDEQFF. In DNA, the CDR3 is TGCAGCGCCGCCCACTTCGATGAGCAGTTCTTC.

This clonotype appeared once. The J gene is TRBJ2-3, the V gene TRBV12-3 or TRBV12-4; no clear D. V shed 3 bases and J shed 0 bases, with 13 bases lying between them. The CDR3 contains 16 residues. In DNA, the CDR3 is TGTGCCAGCAGTTTTAGGGCACAGTCTAGCACAGATACGCAGTATTTT. Translating gives CASSFRAQSSTDTQYF.

This chain connects TRBV14 to TRBJ1-2; TRBD1 aligns across 7 bases. CDR3 length: 15 amino acids. Looked up from germline, CDR1 is SGHDN and CDR2 is FVKESK. With V trimmed by 4 bases and J by 4 bases, 9 bases remained unmatched. CDR3 in DNA: TGTGCCAGCAGCCTTCACAGGACAGGTGCCTATGGCTACACCTTC. It encodes CASSLHRTGAYGYTF.

There are a few counts of this clonotype. This sequence joins TRBV29-1 and TRBJ2-1, with 7 bases lining up with TRBD2. The CDR3 extends over 14 amino acids. Germline CDR1 is SQVTM and CDR2 is ANQGSEA. Trimming at V came to 3 bases and at J to 7 bases, leaving 9 bases not matched to a gene. The chain's CDR3 is CSVEAGEEGNEQFF. DNA of the CDR3: TGCAGCGTTGAGGCGGGGGAGGAGGGGAATGAGCAGTTCTTC.

V usage is TRBV25-1 and J usage is TRBJ2-7, with D hard to call. Germline V gives CDR1 MGHDK, CDR2 SYGVNS. This CDR3 has 15 residues. V was cut by 1 base and J by 5 bases, with 15 bases left in between. The chain's CDR3 is CASSELGLTGHEQYF. CDR3 sequence (DNA): TGTGCCAGCAGTGAATTAGGCTTGACTGGGCACGAGCAGTACTTC.

The rearrangement links TRBV6-2 or TRBV6-3 to TRBJ2-1; the match to TRBD2 covers 9 bases. Per germline, CDR1 MNHEY and CDR2 SVGEGT. This CDR3 has 12 residues. J was trimmed by 8 bases and V by 8 bases; bases with no gene match: 4. The CDR3 sequence: CASRRLADEQFF. CDR3 coding DNA: TGTGCCAGCCGGAGACTAGCGGATGAGCAGTTCTTC.

The V gene is TRBV5-1, the J gene TRBJ2-7; 9 positions agree with TRBD2. This CDR3 is 15 amino acids long. V dropped 3 bases and J dropped 7; count of bases not matched to a gene: 11. Germline V gene sequence: CDR1 SGHRS, CDR2 YFSETQ. The CDR3 DNA is TGCGCCAGCAGCTGGGCGGCGGGAGGGCAGGAGGAGCAGTACTTC. This gives the protein CASSWAAGGQEEQYF.

The chain couples TRBV9 to TRBJ2-7, with D perhaps assigned TRBD1 or TRBD2 (6 bases each). Deletions cut 0 bases from V and 0 bases from J, with 10 bases between. CDR1 and CDR2 from the germline V gene are SGDLS and YYNGEE. The CDR3 runs to 15 residues. CDR3 loop: CASSVGGATSYEQYF. The CDR3 DNA reads as TGTGCCAGCAGCGTAGGGGGGGCTACCTCCTACGAGCAGTACTTC.

The J gene is TRBJ2-1, the V gene TRBV27; D may be TRBD1 (5 bases). Germline V gives CDR1 MNHEY, CDR2 SMNVEV (reference sequence). There are 12 residues in the CDR3. The V end was cut by 2 bases, the J end by 7 bases, with 6 bases between. CDR3 region: CASSLKGNEQFF. The DNA of the CDR3 is TGTGCCAGCAGTTTAAAGGGGAATGAGCAGTTCTTC.

The V and J genes are TRBV3-1 and TRBJ2-3; 7 bases fit TRBD2. From germline, CDR1 is LGHDT and CDR2 YNNKEL (reference sequence). The CDR3 has 17 amino acids. V was pared by 0 bases and J by 4 bases, with 10 bases of the junction left unmatched. The CDR3 nucleotides read TGTGCCAGCAGCCAAGAACTCGCGGGAGATGAGTCAGATACGCAGTATTTT. Protein product: CASSQELAGDESDTQYF.

The CDR3 DNA follows: TGCGCCAGCAGCTTGGAGAGCAATGAGCAGTTCTTC. It codes for CASSLESNEQFF. This chain joins TRBV5-1 and TRBJ2-1; D not resolved. Deletions cut 0 bases from V and 6 bases from J, with 4 bases between. The germline V gene encodes CDR1 SGHRS and CDR2 YFSETQ. CDR3 length: 12 amino acids.

The chain employs TRBV6-5 and TRBJ1-1; possibly TRBD1 for D (5 bases). CDR1 MNHEY and CDR2 SVGAGI come from the germline V gene. The CDR3 runs to 13 residues. The V end lost 9 bases, the J end lost 6 bases, and 17 bases lay between the germline ends. The CDR3 nucleotides are TGTGCCAGTCGTCCCGGGGGGGAACCTGAAGCTTTCTTT. It codes for CASRPGGEPEAFF.

This clonotype has a single count. The CDR3 loop is CASSFAPRQGLYEQYF. The CDR3 coding sequence is TGTGCCAGCAGCTTCGCCCCCAGACAGGGGTTATACGAGCAGTACTTC. The rearrangement links TRBV7-8 to TRBJ2-7; 8 bases map to TRBD1. The germline V gene has CDR1 SGHVS and CDR2 FQNEAQ. Trimming removed 3 bases from V and 4 bases from J; junction bases left unmatched: 11. This CDR3 spans 16 amino acids.

This clonotype was counted a few times. V and J are TRBV27 and TRBJ1-1; D gene ambiguous. Germline CDR1 reads MNHEY; CDR2 reads SMNVEV (reference sequence). Trimming cost V 1 base and J 1 base, with 4 bases left between them. This CDR3 has 13 amino acids. The CDR3 is CASSLFGNTEAFF. CDR3 sequence (DNA): TGTGCCAGCAGTTTATTTGGGAACACTGAAGCTTTCTTT.

The V call is TRBV6-2 or TRBV6-3, the J call TRBJ2-5; no clear D gene. The CDR3 has 15 amino acids. Germline V gives CDR1 MNHEY, CDR2 SVGEGT. Trimming removed 5 bases at V and 2 bases at J, with 15 bases between. DNA for the CDR3: TGTGCCAGCAGTCCAGCAGATTGGGGACAAGAGACCCAGTACTTC. It is translated as CASSPADWGQETQYF.

The gene calls are TRBV30 and TRBJ1-1; D not certain. Trimming pared 1 base from V and 0 bases from J, leaving 3 bases between. CDR1 and CDR2 (germline): GTSNPN, SVGIG (reference sequence). This CDR3 has 12 residues. The CDR3 sequence: CAWSGMNTEAFF. DNA of the CDR3: TGTGCCTGGAGTGGAATGAACACTGAAGCTTTCTTT. Based on the CDR3 plus reference TRBV30 and TRBJ1-1, the full variable domain is SQTIHQWPATLVQPVGSPLSLECTVEGTSNPNLYWYRQAAGRGLQLLFYSVGIGQISSEVPQNLSASRPQDRQFILSSKKLLLSDSGFYLCAWSGMNTEAFFGQGTRLTVV.

In its sample, this clonotype was seen once. The rearrangement uses TRBV7-8 and TRBJ2-5; possibly TRBD1 for D (6 bases). The CDR3 is 15 amino acids. CDR1 is SGHVS, CDR2 FQNEAQ, per germline. V was cut by 5 bases and J by 5 bases, with 18 bases left in between. In DNA, the CDR3 is TGTGCCAGCAGCCCCCGACCAGAGGGGGACGAGACCCAGTACTTC. It is translated as CASSPRPEGDETQYF.

The gene calls are TRBV30 and TRBJ1-1; no clear D. This CDR3 comprises 11 residues. Germline V CDR1 and CDR2: GTSNPN, SVGIG (reference sequence). For the CDR3, the DNA is TGTGCACGCGAGACGGGCGGTGAAGCTTTCTTT. This encodes CARETGGEAFF.

This sequence joins TRBV4-3 and TRBJ2-1, with 10 bases identical to TRBD2. There are 18 residues in the CDR3. V shed 0 bases, J shed 4 bases, and the junction held 9 bases outside the gene matches. Germline V gives CDR1 LGHNA, CDR2 YSLEER. The CDR3 is CASSQEPPTSGDYNEQFF. The CDR3 coding sequence is TGCGCCAGCAGCCAAGAGCCCCCTACTAGCGGGGATTACAATGAGCAGTTCTTC.

The chain has TRBV2 and TRBJ2-3; either TRBD1 or TRBD2 may fit D (5 bases each). V was clipped by 3 bases and J by 2 bases, with 12 bases between them. There are 15 residues in the CDR3. In germline, CDR1 is SNHLY, CDR2 FYNNEI. The CDR3: CASSEYRDDTDTQYF. Written as DNA, the CDR3 is TGTGCCAGCAGTGAGTACCGGGACGACACAGATACGCAGTATTTT.

This rearrangement joins TRBV27 to TRBJ2-3; D gene unclear. CDR3 length: 13 amino acids. Trimming stripped 4 bases from V and 4 bases from J, with 9 bases between. Germline V lookup: CDR1 MNHEY, CDR2 SMNVEV (reference sequence). CDR3 loop: CASSWGRPDTQYF. The CDR3 coding sequence is TGTGCCAGCAGTTGGGGTAGGCCAGATACGCAGTATTTT.

This rearrangement joins TRBV29-1 to TRBJ2-1; 7 bases line up with TRBD2. Germline CDR1 is SQVTM and CDR2 is ANQGSEA. The CDR3 covers 13 residues. The junction had 3 bases not matched to a gene; V was cut back by 3 bases and J by 4 bases. The CDR3 DNA reads TGCAGCGTTGACGGGGGGATATACAATGAGCAGTTCTTC. Its protein product is CSVDGGIYNEQFF.

The V and J genes are TRBV7-9 and TRBJ1-1; perhaps TRBD1 as D (5 bases). CDR1 is SEHNR, CDR2 FQNEAQ, per germline (reference sequence). V shed 1 base and J shed 7 bases, with 7 bases lying between them. The CDR3 runs to 12 residues. This CDR3 is CASSLGGVEAFF. The CDR3 DNA follows: TGTGCCAGCAGCTTAGGGGGGGTTGAAGCTTTCTTT.

This clonotype appeared once. This chain links TRBV5-1 with TRBJ2-1; possibly TRBD2 for D (6 bases). This CDR3 comprises 14 residues. V shed 5 bases and J shed 6 bases, with 15 bases lying between them. Germline CDR1 SGHRS, CDR2 YFSETQ. The CDR3 DNA sequence: TGCGCCAGCAGGAGGGACTCTGCCCTCAATGAGCAGTTCTTC. Protein: CASRRDSALNEQFF.